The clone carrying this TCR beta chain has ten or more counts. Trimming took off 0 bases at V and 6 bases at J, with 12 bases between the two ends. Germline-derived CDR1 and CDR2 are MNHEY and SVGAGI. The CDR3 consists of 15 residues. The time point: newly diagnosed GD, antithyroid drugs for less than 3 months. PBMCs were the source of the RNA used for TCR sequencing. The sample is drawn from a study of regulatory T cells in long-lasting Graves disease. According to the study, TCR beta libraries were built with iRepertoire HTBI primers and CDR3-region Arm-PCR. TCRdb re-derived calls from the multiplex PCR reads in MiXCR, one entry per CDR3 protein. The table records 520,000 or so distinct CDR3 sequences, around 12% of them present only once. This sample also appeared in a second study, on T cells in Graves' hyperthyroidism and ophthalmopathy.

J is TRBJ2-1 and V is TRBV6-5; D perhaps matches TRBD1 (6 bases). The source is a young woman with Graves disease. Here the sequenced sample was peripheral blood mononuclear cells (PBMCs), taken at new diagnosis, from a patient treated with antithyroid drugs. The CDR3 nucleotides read TGTGCCAGCAGTTACTCGAGACGACAGGTCAATGAGCAGTTCTTC. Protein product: CASSYSRRQVNEQFF.